These 28 T cell receptor beta chains were sequenced from one sample in a study of T-cell reconstitution after alpha-beta-depleted transplantation in children (dated by TCRdb to 2015 to 2016). What this sample's treatment or condition label stands for: allogeneic hematopoietic cell transplantation with graft depleted of TCRalphabeta T cells and CD19 B cells. The library was built by means of PCR. The reads were generated on an Illumina HiSeq 2500. Molecular barcoding was employed in the preparation of TCR libraries, with unique molecular identifiers being used to normalize TCRbeta repertoire quantification. TCRdb cleaned the public reads at Q25 with fastp, built clones with MiXCR and kept in-frame beta chains. Rows matching on CDR3 protein sequence are summarized as one entry with the most common DNA and genes. The sample contains around 190,000 distinct CDR3 sequences, around 7% of them found a single time. The ten largest clones represent 5.5% of the sample.

The sequencing here drew on PBMCs, taken before TCRalphabeta/CD19-depleted stem cell transplant. All receptors come from a boy under 10 years old with acute lymphoblastic leukemia, due to receive a stem cell transplant.

This clonotype came up many times. The chain has TRBV29-1 and TRBJ2-3; perhaps TRBD1 as D (6 bases). The CDR3 consists of 17 residues. Trimming pared 2 bases from V and 7 bases from J, leaving 25 bases between. In germline, CDR1 is SQVTM, CDR2 ANQGSEA. CDR3 in amino acids: CSVEPSRAGAQINTQYF. CDR3 nucleotide sequence: TGCAGCGTTGAACCTTCCCGGGCAGGGGCCCAAATAAATACGCAGTATTTT.

This clonotype was counted many times. The chain combines TRBV7-2 with TRBJ2-5; 9 bases map to TRBD1. The germline CDR1 and CDR2 sequences are SGHTA and FQGNSA. V gave up 3 bases and J gave up 4 bases; unmatched junction bases: 3. This CDR3 has 14 amino acids. CDR3 protein: CASSFIQGAETQYF. In nucleotides, the CDR3 is TGTGCCAGCAGCTTCATACAGGGGGCAGAGACCCAGTACTTC.

This rearrangement joins TRBV7-9 to TRBJ2-7; D gene unclear. Looked up from germline, CDR1 is SEHNR and CDR2 is FQNEAQ (reference sequence). The CDR3 loop spans 13 amino acids. V was cut by 5 bases and J by 3 bases, with 11 bases left in between. The chain's CDR3 is CASSNRQLYEQYF. In nucleotides, the CDR3 is TGTGCCAGCAGCAATCGGCAACTCTACGAGCAGTACTTC.

This clonotype was found many times. This chain connects TRBV12-3 or TRBV12-4 to TRBJ2-5, with D perhaps matching TRBD1 or TRBD2 (5 bases each). The CDR3 spans 15 residues. Trimming removed 7 bases at V and 0 bases at J, with 15 bases between. CDR3 bases: TGTGCCAGCAACCCGGGGACCACGTACCAAGAGACCCAGTACTTC. Protein: CASNPGTTYQETQYF.

This clonotype occurred many times. V gene TRBV12-3 or TRBV12-4 combines with J gene TRBJ2-5; TRBD2 matches 7 bases. V shed 5 bases, J shed 1 base, and the junction held 4 bases outside the gene matches. The CDR3 extends over 14 amino acids. The CDR3 DNA reads as TGTGCCAGCAGTCCCGAGCGGGGCCAAGAGACCCAGTACTTC. This codes for CASSPERGQETQYF.

This clonotype was observed at least ten times. This chain uses TRBV7-8 with TRBJ2-7; no firm D call. Trimming pared 0 bases from V and 0 bases from J, leaving 9 bases between. This CDR3 has 15 residues. The germline V gene has CDR1 SGHVS and CDR2 FQNEAQ. For the CDR3, the DNA is TGTGCCAGCAGCTTAGCGTTGAAATCCTCCTACGAGCAGTACTTC. As protein: CASSLALKSSYEQYF.

The genes are TRBV5-1 and TRBJ2-5; D gene unclear. The V gene's germline CDR1 is SGHRS and CDR2 YFSETQ. Between the trimmed V and J ends, which lost 4 bases and 4 bases, there was a span of 11 bases. This CDR3 is 13 amino acids long. Written as DNA, the CDR3 is TGCGCCAGCAGCGTAATATTCGGAGAGACCCAGTACTTC. This encodes CASSVIFGETQYF.

This clonotype was recorded at least ten times. This chain connects TRBV15 to TRBJ2-3; no clear D gene. V was shortened by 3 bases and J by 3 bases, with 13 bases between the two germline ends. The germline gives CDR1 LNHNV, CDR2 YYDKDF (reference sequence). The CDR3 contains 15 residues. The CDR3 DNA reads TGTGCCACCAGCAGCAGTCCCCCCAGAACAGATACGCAGTATTTT. It yields the protein CATSSSPPRTDTQYF.

This clonotype appeared a few times. The chain joins TRBV4-3 to TRBJ2-7; TRBD1 aligns across 8 bases. The ends lost 1 base at V and 2 bases at J; junction bases unmatched: 13. There are 18 residues in the CDR3. The germline CDR1 and CDR2 sequences are LGHNA and YSLEER. CDR3 bases: TGCGCCAGCAGCCAAGGTTACGGCTCCGGGACAGGAACCTACGAGCAGTACTTC. Amino acid sequence: CASSQGYGSGTGTYEQYF.

This sequence joins TRBV7-9 and TRBJ2-7; TRBD2 matches 10 bases. Trimming took 5 bases from V and 3 from J; bases not matched to a gene: 7. From germline, CDR1 is SEHNR and CDR2 FQNEAQ (reference sequence). The CDR3 contains 15 residues. The DNA for the CDR3 is TGTGCCAGCAGCGCACTAGCGGGGACCGACTACGAGCAGTACTTC. Translating gives CASSALAGTDYEQYF.

This clonotype was observed a few times. This chain joins TRBV5-1 and TRBJ2-3; 7 bases map to TRBD1. CDR3 length: 18 residues. J lost 0 bases, V lost 4 bases, and 14 bases had no gene match. Germline CDR1 is SGHRS and CDR2 is YFSETQ. CDR3 protein: CASSKDRVSVVSTDTQYF. The CDR3 bases are TGCGCCAGCAGCAAAGACAGGGTTTCTGTGGTTAGCACAGATACGCAGTATTTT.

Many counts were recorded for this clonotype. The chain has TRBV12-3 or TRBV12-4 and TRBJ1-1, with D tentatively TRBD1 (5 bases). This CDR3 contains 14 residues. V was clipped by 3 bases and J by 4 bases, with 12 bases between them. The CDR3 region is CASSLGSGSTEAFF. The CDR3 nucleotides read TGTGCCAGCAGTTTGGGGTCAGGGTCCACTGAAGCTTTCTTT.

This clonotype was recorded many times. The chain links TRBV29-1 to TRBJ2-7; a weak D match, TRBD1 (6 bases). In germline, CDR1 is SQVTM, CDR2 ANQGSEA. This CDR3 is 11 amino acids long. Trimming shortened V by 7 bases and J by 0 bases, and 7 bases separated the two germline ends. The CDR3 nucleotides are TGCAGCGCGGGACACTCCTACGAGCAGTACTTC. The encoded protein is CSAGHSYEQYF.

V and J are TRBV28 and TRBJ2-5; D call uncertain. The CDR3 has 11 amino acids. With 6 bases removed from V and 5 bases from J, the gap between germline ends came to 7 bases. Germline-derived CDR1 and CDR2 are MDHEN and SYDVKM. The DNA for the CDR3 is TGTGCCAGCAGCGTCCGGGAGACCCAGTACTTC. Amino acid sequence: CASSVRETQYF.

The chain is built from TRBV3-1 and TRBJ2-7; D is unresolved. Trimming cost V 11 bases and J 4 bases, with 12 bases left between them. The CDR3 loop spans 11 amino acids. Per germline, CDR1 LGHDT and CDR2 YNNKEL (reference sequence). CDR3 sequence: CASCQGYEQYF. CDR3 DNA sequence: TGTGCCTCCTGCCAAGGTTACGAGCAGTACTTC.

This clonotype was seen a handful of times. The chain carries TRBV25-1 and TRBJ1-4, with 10 bases aligning to TRBD1. From germline, CDR1 is MGHDK and CDR2 SYGVNS. This CDR3 spans 15 amino acids. V was pared by 8 bases and J by 4 bases, with 7 bases of the junction left unmatched. The CDR3 sequence: CASGGQGIGNEKLFF. CDR3 DNA: TGTGCCAGCGGGGGACAGGGGATAGGTAATGAAAAACTGTTTTTT.

This clonotype was observed many times. The chain employs TRBV7-2 and TRBJ2-3, with TRBD2 matching over 8 bases. The CDR3 totals 15 residues. Trimming at V came to 3 bases and at J to 0 bases, leaving 2 bases not matched to a gene. The V gene's germline CDR1 is SGHTA and CDR2 FQGNSA. The CDR3, as DNA: TGTGCCAGCAGCTTCAGACTAGCGAGCACAGATACGCAGTATTTT. Residues: CASSFRLASTDTQYF.

This clonotype has at least ten counts. The chain is built from TRBV18 and TRBJ2-7; D is perhaps TRBD2 (5 bases). There are 13 residues in the CDR3. V was trimmed by 7 bases and J by 0 bases, leaving 10 bases between them. Germline V CDR1 and CDR2: KGHSH, LQKENI. Here the CDR3 reads CASLDGSSYEQYF. The CDR3 DNA reads TGTGCCAGCTTGGATGGGAGCTCCTACGAGCAGTACTTC. Supplemented by reference TRBV18 and TRBJ2-7, the full variable domain reads NAGVMQNPRHLVRRRGQEARLRCSPMKGHSHVYWYRQLPEEGLKFMVYLQKENIIDESGMPKERFSAEFPKEGPSILRIQQVVRGDSAAYFCASLDGSSYEQYFGPGTRLTVT.

The gene calls are TRBV18 and TRBJ2-2; weak D call: TRBD1 (5 bases). Trimming stripped 5 bases from V and 5 bases from J, with 18 bases between. Germline V gene data show CDR1 as KGHSH and CDR2 as LQKENI. This CDR3 region has 16 residues. CDR3 sequence reads: CASSAAPGLWTGELFF. The CDR3 DNA follows: TGTGCCAGCTCAGCAGCGCCAGGGTTATGGACCGGGGAGCTGTTTTTT.

This chain links TRBV6-2 or TRBV6-3 with TRBJ2-7; D ambiguous. The germline gives CDR1 MNHEY, CDR2 SVGEGT. The germline V and J ends were trimmed by 0 bases and 3 bases, with 9 bases remaining between them. The CDR3 is 14 residues long. The CDR3 is CASSYSIWLYEQYF. The CDR3 nucleotides are TGTGCCAGCAGTTACTCGATATGGCTCTACGAGCAGTACTTC.

This clonotype was counted at least ten times. V gene TRBV4-3 combines with J gene TRBJ2-1, with D possibly being TRBD1 (5 bases). Trimming left V 0 bases short and J 1 base short, with 13 bases between. The germline CDR1 and CDR2 sequences are LGHNA and YSLEER. The CDR3 has 17 residues. In DNA form, the CDR3 reads TGCGCCAGCAGCCAAGATAGAGGCAGGGCATCCTACAATGAGCAGTTCTTC. As protein: CASSQDRGRASYNEQFF.

This clonotype was detected many times. This chain uses TRBV9 with TRBJ2-1; D is tentatively TRBD1 or TRBD2 (6 bases each). Germline CDR1 SGDLS, CDR2 YYNGEE. The CDR3 consists of 15 residues. V dropped 0 bases and J dropped 5 bases, with 12 bases sitting between them. The CDR3 DNA sequence: TGTGCCAGCAGCGTAGTAGGGGGGCTGAACAATGAGCAGTTCTTC. The encoded protein is CASSVVGGLNNEQFF.

This clonotype appeared many times. The chain uses TRBV7-2 and TRBJ2-5; 7 bases fit TRBD1. V lost 6 bases, J lost 2 bases, and 3 bases stayed unmatched. Germline V CDR1 and CDR2: SGHTA, FQGNSA. The CDR3 is 13 amino acids. The CDR3 region has the DNA TGTGCCAGCAGGGACAGGCCTCAAGAGACCCAGTACTTC. Protein: CASRDRPQETQYF.

The chain carries TRBV28 and TRBJ2-5; D may be TRBD2 (5 bases). V shed 5 bases and J shed 2 bases, with 12 bases lying between them. The CDR3 contains 14 residues. Germline CDR1 MDHEN, CDR2 SYDVKM. The CDR3 coding sequence is TGTGCCAGCAGTCCTTACGAGCGGCAAGAGACCCAGTACTTC. Translating it yields CASSPYERQETQYF. The entire variable domain, with the rest obtained from reference TRBV28 and TRBJ2-5, is as follows: DVKVTQSSRYLVKRTGEKVFLECVQDMDHENMFWYRQDPGLGLRLIYFSYDVKMKEKGDIPEGYSVSREKKERFSLILESASTNQTSMYLCASSPYERQETQYFGPGTRLLVL.

This clonotype has more than one count but fewer than ten. The chain combines TRBV5-4 with TRBJ2-3, with TRBD2 identical over 10 bases. The CDR3 has 16 residues. Germline CDR1 and CDR2: SGHNT and YYREEE (reference sequence). V shed 4 bases, J shed 2 bases, and the junction held 7 bases outside the gene matches. The CDR3 loop reads CASSGASGRFTDTQYF. As DNA, the CDR3 is TGTGCCAGCAGCGGAGCTAGCGGGAGATTCACAGATACGCAGTATTTT. Full variable domain (rest looked up from reference TRBV5-4 and TRBJ2-3): ETGVTQSPTHLIKTRGQQVTLRCSSQSGHNTVSWYQQALGQGPQFIFQYYREEENGRGNFPPRFSGLQFPNYSSELNVNALELDDSALYLCASSGASGRFTDTQYFGPGTRLTVL.

Many counts were recorded for this clonotype. V is TRBV3-1 and J is TRBJ2-3; 7 nucleotides match TRBD2. Per germline, CDR1 LGHDT and CDR2 YNNKEL (reference sequence). The CDR3 totals 14 residues. The V segment lost 5 bases and the J segment 5 bases; nucleotides outside the gene matches: 7. The CDR3 loop reads CASSTLREGDTQYF. In DNA, the CDR3 is TGTGCCAGCAGCACCCTCAGGGAGGGAGATACGCAGTATTTT.

This clonotype was recorded many times. The J gene is TRBJ2-7, the V gene TRBV5-1; D ambiguous. The CDR3 runs to 16 residues. The germline V gene has CDR1 SGHRS and CDR2 YFSETQ. V was trimmed by 4 bases and J by 3 bases, leaving 20 bases between them. The CDR3 DNA reads TGCGCCAGCAGCAATTCTATGTTGGGGTCCAACTACGAGCAGTACTTC. Protein sequence: CASSNSMLGSNYEQYF.

This clonotype was seen many times. This chain uses TRBV27 with TRBJ2-1, with D possibly being TRBD1 (6 bases). Trimming stripped 3 bases from V and 10 bases from J, with 13 bases between. This CDR3 region has 13 residues. Germline V gene data show CDR1 as MNHEY and CDR2 as SMNVEV (reference sequence). CDR3 in amino acids: CASSLWGPREQFF. The CDR3 DNA sequence: TGTGCCAGCAGTTTGTGGGGGCCCAGGGAGCAGTTCTTC.